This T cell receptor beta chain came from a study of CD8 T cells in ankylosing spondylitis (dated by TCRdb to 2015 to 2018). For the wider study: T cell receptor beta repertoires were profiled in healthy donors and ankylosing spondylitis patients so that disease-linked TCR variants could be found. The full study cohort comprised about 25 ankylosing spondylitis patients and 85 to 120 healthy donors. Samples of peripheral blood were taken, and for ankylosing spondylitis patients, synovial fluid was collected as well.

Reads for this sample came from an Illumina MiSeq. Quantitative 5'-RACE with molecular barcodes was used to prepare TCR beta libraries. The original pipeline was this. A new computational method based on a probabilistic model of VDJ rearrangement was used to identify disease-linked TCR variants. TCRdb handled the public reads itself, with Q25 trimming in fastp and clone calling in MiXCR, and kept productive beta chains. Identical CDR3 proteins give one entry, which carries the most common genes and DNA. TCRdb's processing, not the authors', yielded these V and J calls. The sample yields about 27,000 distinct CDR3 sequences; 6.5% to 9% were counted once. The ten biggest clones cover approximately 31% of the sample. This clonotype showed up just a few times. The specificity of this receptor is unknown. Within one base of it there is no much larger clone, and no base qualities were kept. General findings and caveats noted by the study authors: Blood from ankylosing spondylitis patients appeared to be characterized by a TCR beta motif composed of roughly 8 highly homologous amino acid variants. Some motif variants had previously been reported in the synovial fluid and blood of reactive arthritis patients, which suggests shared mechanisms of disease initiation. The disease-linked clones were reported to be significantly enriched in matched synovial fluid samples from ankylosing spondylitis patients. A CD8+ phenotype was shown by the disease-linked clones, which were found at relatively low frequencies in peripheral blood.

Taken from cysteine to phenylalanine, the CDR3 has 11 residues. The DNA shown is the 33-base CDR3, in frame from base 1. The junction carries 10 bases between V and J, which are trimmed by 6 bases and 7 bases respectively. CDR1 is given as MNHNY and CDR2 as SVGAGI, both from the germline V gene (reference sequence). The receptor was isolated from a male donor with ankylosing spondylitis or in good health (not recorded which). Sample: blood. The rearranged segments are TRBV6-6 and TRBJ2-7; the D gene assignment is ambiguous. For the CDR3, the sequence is CASSTQSEQYF. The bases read TGTGCCAGCAGCACCCAGTCGGAGCAGTACTTC.